A single sample gave rise to the 28 T cell receptor beta chains below, sequenced in a study of T cells in Graves' hyperthyroidism and ophthalmopathy. RNA transcripts were the template for amplifying TCR beta CDR3 regions. First-round RT-PCR of the TCR CDR3 relied on the HTBI primer set. TCRdb used MiXCR to reprocess the multiplex PCR reads, holding one entry per CDR3 protein. The sample has about 660,000 distinct CDR3 sequences; just under 45% are singletons. Source material: peripheral blood or thyroid tissue (not recorded which). The receptor set was obtained from an adult man with Graves' disease, either hyperthyroidism or ophthalmopathy (not recorded which).

This clonotype was recorded at least ten times. The rearrangement joins TRBV14 to TRBJ2-7; tentatively, D is TRBD2 (5 bases). With 1 base removed from V and 6 bases from J, the gap between germline ends came to 10 bases. Germline assignment: CDR1 SGHDN and CDR2 FVKESK. CDR3 length: 13 amino acids. In DNA form, the CDR3 reads TGTGCCAGCAGCCAAGCTGGGAGTAGCGAGCAGTACTTC. Its protein product is CASSQAGSSEQYF.

The DNA for the CDR3 is TGTGCCAGCAGTGTCGGGCTCACTGAAGCTTTCTTT. It is translated as CASSVGLTEAFF. V usage is TRBV12-3 or TRBV12-4 and J usage is TRBJ1-1; D is unresolved. Trimming removed 5 bases from V and 4 bases from J, with 8 bases in between. This CDR3 region has 12 residues.

V is TRBV29-1 and J is TRBJ1-1, with D tentatively TRBD1 (5 bases). Trimming pared 6 bases from V and 1 base from J, leaving 12 bases between. Germline CDR1 SQVTM, CDR2 ANQGSEA. The CDR3 runs to 13 residues. This CDR3 is CSVDGGSNTEAFF. DNA for the CDR3: TGCAGCGTAGATGGGGGATCGAACACTGAAGCTTTCTTT. Using reference TRBV29-1 and TRBJ1-1 for the parts outside the CDR3, the full variable domain is SAVISQKPSRDICQRGTSLTIQCQVDSQVTMMFWYRQQPGQSLTLIATANQGSEATYESGFVIDKFPISRPNLTFSTLTVSNMSPEDSSIYLCSVDGGSNTEAFFGQGTRLTVV.

This chain links TRBV7-9 with TRBJ2-2; possible D gene TRBD1, 6 bases. The CDR3 length is 14 residues. Trimming removed 4 bases from V and 7 bases from J, with 13 bases in between. Germline CDR1 is SEHNR and CDR2 is FQNEAQ (reference sequence). CDR3: CASSSPRRGGELFF. As DNA, the CDR3 is TGTGCCAGCAGCTCACCTCGCAGGGGCGGGGAGCTGTTTTTT.

The CDR3 here is CASSSYRGQEEQYF. The CDR3 DNA is TGTGCCAGCAGTTCCTACAGGGGGCAAGAAGAGCAGTACTTC. The V call is TRBV27, the J call TRBJ2-7; 9 bases fit TRBD1. V lost 4 bases, J lost 7 bases, and 8 bases stayed unmatched. Germline V gives CDR1 MNHEY, CDR2 SMNVEV (reference sequence). This CDR3 region has 14 residues.

Concerning this clonotype itself: A much larger clone differs from this one at a single base, so this may be a read error. The CDR3 here is CASSSRTVNNSPLHF. The CDR3 nucleotides read TGTGCCAGCAGCTCCCGGACAGTTAATAATTCACCCCTCCACTTT. This sequence joins TRBV7-2 and TRBJ1-6; tentatively, D is TRBD1 (6 bases). Germline V gives CDR1 SGHTA, CDR2 FQGNSA. The CDR3 length is 15 residues. V was pared by 4 bases and J by 5 bases, with 12 bases between. The full variable domain, in which reference TRBV7-2 and TRBJ1-6 provide the parts outside the CDR3, is GAGVSQSPSNKVTEKGKDVELRCDPISGHTALYWYRQSLGQGLEFLIYFQGNSAPDKSGLPSDRFSAERTGGSVSTLTIQRTQQEDSAVYLCASSSRTVNNSPLHFGNGTRLTVT.

There are many counts of this clonotype. This chain connects TRBV7-9 to TRBJ2-7, with D maybe TRBD2 (6 bases). Germline V gene data show CDR1 as SEHNR and CDR2 as FQNEAQ (reference sequence). CDR3 size: 13 residues. The V end was cut by 5 bases, the J end by 7 bases, with 15 bases between. CDR3 sequence reads: CASSPTAGLEQYF. CDR3 DNA sequence: TGTGCCAGCAGCCCAACAGCGGGCTTGGAGCAGTACTTC.

This clonotype was seen a few times. The V call is TRBV12-3 or TRBV12-4, the J call TRBJ2-5, with TRBD2 matching 9 bases. CDR3 length equals 15 residues. Germline trimming cut 6 bases from V and 5 bases from J; bases unmatched to any gene: 10. Here the CDR3 DNA reads TGTGCCAGCAGAGGCGCGGGGGGGCGGGGGGAGACCCAGTACTTC. This gives the protein CASRGAGGRGETQYF.

This clonotype was observed once. The CDR3 DNA reads TGTGCCAGCAGTTTAGGTGGGGGGTTCAATGAAAAACTGTTTTTT. Its protein product is CASSLGGGFNEKLFF. V is TRBV2 and J is TRBJ1-4; D is possibly TRBD1 (5 bases). In germline, CDR1 is SNHLY, CDR2 FYNNEI. This CDR3 has 15 amino acids. V dropped 5 bases and J dropped 5 bases, with 15 bases sitting between them.

The V and J genes are TRBV14 and TRBJ1-1, with TRBD1 identical over 8 bases. CDR1 and CDR2 from the germline V gene are SGHDN and FVKESK. The CDR3 runs to 13 residues. V was clipped by 2 bases and J by 11 bases; unmatched bases: 7. CDR3 nucleotide sequence: TGTGCCAGCAGCCAAAACCAGGGGGACAGGGCTTTCTTT. It specifies CASSQNQGDRAFF.

This clonotype has just a few counts. J is TRBJ1-5 and V is TRBV2, with 7 nucleotides matching TRBD1. The germline gives CDR1 SNHLY, CDR2 FYNNEI. There are 15 residues in the CDR3. The V gene end was trimmed by 5 bases and the J gene end by 3 bases; junction bases not matched to a gene: 7. The CDR3 protein is CASSRQGFFNQPQHF. The CDR3 DNA is TGTGCCAGCAGTCGACAGGGTTTCTTCAATCAGCCCCAGCATTTT.

The table lists this clonotype with many counts. The J gene is TRBJ1-5, the V gene TRBV24-1; 7 bases fit TRBD1. This CDR3 is built from 18 residues. Germline V lookup: CDR1 KGHDR, CDR2 SFDVKD. Trimming cost V 4 bases and J 0 bases; bases outside gene matches: 11. CDR3 in amino acids: CATSDNKPGTDSNQPQHF. The CDR3 DNA reads as TGTGCCACCAGTGACAATAAACCCGGGACAGATAGCAATCAGCCCCAGCATTTT.

This clonotype was observed a few times. The genes are TRBV7-9 and TRBJ2-5; TRBD1 aligns across 8 bases. V trimming: 5 bases; J trimming: 2 bases; junction bases outside the gene matches: 7. The CDR3 covers 15 residues. The germline V gene encodes CDR1 SEHNR and CDR2 FQNEAQ (reference sequence). CDR3 in amino acids: CASSDSGTGQETQYF. The CDR3 DNA sequence: TGTGCCAGCAGCGATTCCGGGACAGGACAAGAGACCCAGTACTTC.

This clonotype was detected only a few times. The chain employs TRBV24-1 and TRBJ2-3, with D possibly matching TRBD2 (6 bases). V was clipped by 5 bases and J by 3 bases, with 11 bases between them. The germline V gene encodes CDR1 KGHDR and CDR2 SFDVKD. The CDR3 is 14 residues long. CDR3 residues: CATSAAGRTDTQYF. The CDR3 nucleotides read TGTGCCACCAGTGCCGCGGGAAGGACAGATACGCAGTATTTT.

About this clonotype: A read error may be the cause here, since a much bigger clone is one base away. This chain uses TRBV7-2 with TRBJ1-1, with a tentative D call TRBD1 (5 bases). There are 15 residues in the CDR3. CDR1 SGHTA and CDR2 FQGNSA come from the germline V gene. The CDR3 region has the DNA TGTGTCAGCAGCCAAGGCGGGGGTACGAACACTGAAGCTTTCTTT. Translating it yields CVSSQGGGTNTEAFF.

The chain couples TRBV29-1 to TRBJ1-1; D uncertain. V lost 3 bases, J lost 3 bases, and 5 bases lay in between. The germline V gene encodes CDR1 SQVTM and CDR2 ANQGSEA. CDR3 length: 11 amino acids. The CDR3 reads CSVDEDTEAFF. In nucleotides, the CDR3 is TGCAGCGTTGATGAGGACACTGAAGCTTTCTTT.

The V gene is TRBV6-1, the J gene TRBJ1-1; a weak D match, TRBD1 (6 bases). The CDR3 consists of 13 residues. Germline V gene data show CDR1 as MNHNS and CDR2 as SASEGT. V lost 7 bases to trimming and J lost 4 bases, with 13 bases between them. The CDR3 coding sequence is TGTGCCAGCACGGGGGGCTGGGGCACTGAAGCTTTCTTT. It codes for CASTGGWGTEAFF.

V gene TRBV3-1 combines with J gene TRBJ1-3, with TRBD1 as a possible D gene (5 bases). The CDR3 extends over 14 amino acids. Trimming shortened V by 2 bases and J by 5 bases, and 10 bases separated the two germline ends. Looked up from germline, CDR1 is LGHDT and CDR2 is YNNKEL (reference sequence). The CDR3: CASSQPQGRNTIYF. The DNA for the CDR3 is TGTGCCAGCAGCCAACCCCAGGGTAGAAACACCATATATTTT.

The gene calls are TRBV6-5 and TRBJ2-7, with a possible D match to TRBD2 (6 bases). This CDR3 contains 15 residues. Germline V gene sequence: CDR1 MNHEY, CDR2 SVGAGI. V gave up 2 bases and J gave up 2 bases, with 13 bases separating them. CDR3 bases: TGTGCCAGCAGTTACGGGGGTAGCGGCACCTACGAGCAGTACTTC. It specifies CASSYGGSGTYEQYF.

The chain combines TRBV20-1 with TRBJ2-7, with D perhaps matching TRBD2 (6 bases). The CDR3 loop spans 12 amino acids. Trimming cost V 0 bases and J 6 bases, with 9 bases left between them. Germline V lookup: CDR1 DFQATT, CDR2 SNEGSKA (reference sequence). The CDR3 reads CSARDRLVEQYF. CDR3 nucleotides: TGCAGTGCTAGAGATAGACTAGTCGAGCAGTACTTC.

Regarding this clonotype: Since the CDR3 does not end with the conserved phenylalanine or tryptophan, this likely comes from a read error. The chain is built from TRBV9 and TRBJ1-6, with D unresolved. CDR1 SGDLS and CDR2 YYNGEE come from the germline V gene. The CDR3 runs to 12 residues. The V gene lost 4 bases and the J gene lost 7 bases, with 6 bases spanning the gap. The CDR3 coding sequence is TGTGCCAGCAGCCAAGTCAATTCACCCCTCCACTCT. As protein: CASSQVNSPLHS.

This clonotype was seen only a few times. The CDR3 sequence is CSAIGGERSYEQYF. The CDR3 DNA is TGCAGTGCGATAGGGGGGGAAAGGTCCTACGAGCAGTACTTC. The chain employs TRBV20-1 and TRBJ2-7; tentative D call: TRBD2 (7 bases). V was trimmed by 6 bases and J by 1 base, leaving 16 bases between them. The CDR3 covers 14 residues. CDR1 is DFQATT, CDR2 SNEGSKA, per germline (reference sequence).

This chain connects TRBV24-1 to TRBJ2-7; 8 nucleotides match TRBD1. Per germline, CDR1 KGHDR and CDR2 SFDVKD. This CDR3 has 12 residues. V shed 6 bases, J shed 5 bases, and the junction held 2 bases outside the gene matches. This CDR3 reads CATSKTGDEQYF. DNA for the CDR3: TGTGCCACCAGTAAGACAGGGGACGAGCAGTACTTC.

This clonotype was seen repeatedly, ten times or more. The chain combines TRBV2 with TRBJ1-1; no clear D gene. Germline V gene data show CDR1 as SNHLY and CDR2 as FYNNEI. The V end was cut by 1 base, the J end by 2 bases, with 8 bases between. The length of the CDR3 is 14 residues. CDR3 sequence reads: CASSEVRSNTEAFF. The CDR3 DNA follows: TGTGCCAGCAGTGAAGTCAGGTCTAACACTGAAGCTTTCTTT.

V usage is TRBV2 and J usage is TRBJ1-2, with D tentatively TRBD1 (5 bases). Germline-derived CDR1 and CDR2 are SNHLY and FYNNEI. This CDR3 region has 14 residues. Trimming stripped 4 bases from V and 2 bases from J, with 11 bases between. The CDR3 nucleotides read TGTGCCAGCAGTGCTTGGGACGGAAACTATGGCTACACCTTC. Translating it yields CASSAWDGNYGYTF.

This clonotype was detected many times. The chain uses TRBV20-1 and TRBJ2-7, with 8 bases matching TRBD1. V shed 6 bases and J 5 bases; nucleotides not matched to a gene: 3. Per the germline V gene, CDR1 is DFQATT and CDR2 is SNEGSKA (reference sequence). The CDR3 is 11 amino acids. CDR3 in amino acids: CSALDRDEQYF. In nucleotides, the CDR3 is TGCAGTGCCTTGGACAGGGACGAGCAGTACTTC.

This chain links TRBV20-1 with TRBJ2-7; D is possibly TRBD1 (6 bases). The CDR3 extends over 14 amino acids. Between the trimmed V and J ends, which lost 5 bases and 0 bases, there was a span of 14 bases. From germline, CDR1 is DFQATT and CDR2 SNEGSKA (reference sequence). The CDR3 region has the DNA TGCAGTGCTGACCGACAGGAGATCTCCTACGAGCAGTACTTC. This gives the protein CSADRQEISYEQYF.

Regarding this clonotype: A read error may be the cause here, since a much bigger clone is one base away. The rearrangement links TRBV7-8 to TRBJ1-2; D possibly corresponds to TRBD1 (6 bases). V was trimmed by 7 bases and J by 6 bases, leaving 18 bases between them. From germline, CDR1 is SGHVS and CDR2 FQNEAQ. The CDR3 has 14 amino acids. The chain's CDR3 is CASKSLDSNHGYTF. The CDR3 coding sequence is TGTGCCAGCAAGAGCTTGGACAGCAACCATGGCTACACCTTC.